This T cell receptor beta chain was captured by sequencing in a study of blood T cell repertoires in COVID-19 (dated by TCRdb to about 2020). Concerning the study at large: The collaborator samples originated in the United States, Italy and Spain and spanned the acute and convalescent phases of COVID-19. The repertoires were released in a freely available public database meant as a resource for research on the immune response to SARS-CoV-2. Where HLA class I and class II types were available, the types were taken from metadata supplied by the sample provider, not from assay-based typing. Sample metadata almost always included a de-identified subject ID, COVID-19 status, age in years and sex. Deeply sampled blood TCRbeta repertoires from subjects exposed to, actively infected with, or recovered from COVID-19 were included in the dataset. The samples were drawn from two sources: the first 160 participants of the ongoing ImmuneRACE study, and 1,200 or so subjects contributed by 6 global collaborators. The material from the prospective study consisted of cDNA or gDNA derived from T cells, B-cell-depleted T cells, or PBMCs.

Here is what the overall study found, with its caveats: How much clinical and demographic metadata was included differed by source and by participant, and the metadata was provided uncurated.

TCRbeta CDR3 regions were amplified from genomic DNA using the immunoSEQ Assay, a bias-controlled multiplex PCR. On the study's bioinformatics: Nucleated cell counts per sample were estimated from amplification of reference gene primers within the assay. Sequence reads were collapsed and filtered to measure the absolute abundance of every unique TCRbeta CDR3 rearrangement. For each sample, productive Simpson clonality was calculated by taking the square root of Simpson's diversity index across productive rearrangements. Sourced from immuneACCESS, this table was stored by TCRdb with only in-frame sequences that have V and J called. A share of the clones is absent; for the studies checked, an unresolved V gene accounts for under half, and the remainder has no known explanation. Clonal size and the V and J genes are those of that table, whereas D and trimming came from the DNA. This sample is represented by about 200,000 clones; 82% of them were singletons. The leading ten clones occupy 6% to 8% of the sample.

CDR3 length: 16 amino acids, cysteine to phenylalanine. This entry keeps only the CDR3 DNA: 48 bases, framed from base 1. Looking up the germline V gene yields CDR1 SNHLY and CDR2 FYNNEI. Clipping removes 5 bases from V and 7 bases from J, with 12 as the unmatched junction base count. Concerning this clone: Its antigen specificity is not known. Per-base qualities were not stored, and no clone one base away is much larger.

Each collaborating institution followed its own protocols to collect whole blood in K2EDTA tubes. For TCRbeta analysis, collaborators shipped samples as frozen whole blood, isolated PBMCs, or DNA extracted from either of those sample types. The receptor comes from a human donor with acute or convalescent COVID-19. The donor label of this sample is uncertain. The sample consisted of peripheral blood. The chain is assembled from TRBV2 and TRBJ2-1, with 9 bases in between that match TRBD2. The CDR3 region has the sequence CASSPSIAGGINEQFF. The nucleotide sequence reads as follows: TGTGCCAGCAGTCCCTCTATCGCGGGAGGGATAAATGAGCAGTTCTTC.